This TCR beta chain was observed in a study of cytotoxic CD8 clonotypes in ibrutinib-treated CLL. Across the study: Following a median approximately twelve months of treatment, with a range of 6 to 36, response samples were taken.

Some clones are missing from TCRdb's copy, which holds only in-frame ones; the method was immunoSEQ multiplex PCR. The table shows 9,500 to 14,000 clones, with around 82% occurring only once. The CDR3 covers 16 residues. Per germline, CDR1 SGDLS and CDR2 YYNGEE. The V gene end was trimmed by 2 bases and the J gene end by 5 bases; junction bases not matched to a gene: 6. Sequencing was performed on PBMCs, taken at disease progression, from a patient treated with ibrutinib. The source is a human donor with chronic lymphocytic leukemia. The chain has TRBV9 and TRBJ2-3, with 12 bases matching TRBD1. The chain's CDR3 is CASSVSGTGGLDTQYF. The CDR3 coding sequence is TGTGCCAGCAGCGTTTCCGGGACAGGGGGCCTAGATACGCAGTATTTT.